The rows below give T cell receptor beta chains drawn from one sample of a study of T cells in Graves' hyperthyroidism and ophthalmopathy. MiXCR, run by TCRdb on the multiplex PCR reads, gives a single entry per CDR3 protein. The sample contains a few hundred thousand distinct CDR3 sequences, about 43% of which appear only once. The sequencing sample was made of peripheral blood or thyroid tissue (not recorded which). Receptors were obtained from an adult woman with Graves' disease, either hyperthyroidism or ophthalmopathy (not recorded which). Each CDR3 is given with its conserved first and last residue. A D gene is named only where the DNA matches it firmly. Size is stated for part of the rows, as once, few or many counts, or as a class when the clone is expanded.

V	size	J	D	CDR3	DNA
TRBV5-1	many	TRBJ2-7	-	CASSSPGLSEQYF	TGCGCCAGCAGTTCTCCGGGACTCAGCGAGCAGTACTTC
TRBV20-1	-	TRBJ2-7	-	CSARVLDYEQYF	TGCAGTGCTAGAGTGCTGGACTACGAGCAGTACTTC
TRBV7-9	-	TRBJ1-2	-	CASSFNTASSGNTF	TGTGCCAGCAGCTTTAACACAGCCTCCTCTGGAAACACCTTC
TRBV28	-	TRBJ2-7	TRBD1	CASSLVDRGEQHF	TGTGCCAGCAGCTTAGTCGACAGGGGGGAGCAGCACTTC
TRBV2	-	TRBJ2-7	-	CASSAEWVIYCEQYF	TGTGCCAGCAGTGCCGAGTGGGTGATCTATTGCGAGCAGTACTTC
TRBV15	many	TRBJ1-2	-	CASRGVGGYTF	TGTGCCAGTCGGGGAGTGGGCGGCTACACCTTC
TRBV4-3	-	TRBJ1-2	-	CASSHNSKFGYTF	TGCGCCAGCAGCCATAACAGCAAGTTTGGCTACACCTTC
TRBV6-2/TRBV6-3	many	TRBJ2-7	-	CASSDSGTAYEQYF	TGTGCCAGCAGTGACTCCGGGACCGCCTACGAGCAGTACTTC
TRBV11-2	many	TRBJ1-5	-	CASSLDGSVRGQPQHF	TGTGCCAGCAGCTTAGATGGATCTGTTAGGGGACAGCCCCAGCATTTT
TRBV10-3	-	TRBJ2-5	TRBD2	CAISESTGGRETQYF	TGTGCCATCAGTGAGTCGACGGGGGGTCGAGAGACCCAGTACTTC
TRBV19	many	TRBJ2-5	-	CATSRIGETQYF	TGTGCCACTTCCAGGATTGGGGAGACCCAGTACTTC
TRBV7-3	-	TRBJ2-5	TRBD1	CASSLTAGGRGETQYF	TGTGCCAGCAGCTTAACCGCAGGGGGCAGAGGTGAGACCCAGTACTTC
TRBV12-3/TRBV12-4	-	TRBJ2-3	-	CASTQDRDTQYF	TGTGCCAGCACCCAAGACAGGGATACGCAGTATTTT
TRBV27	many	TRBJ2-5	-	CASSPPLAETQYF	TGTGCCAGCAGTCCCCCTCTTGCGGAGACCCAGTACTTC
TRBV3-1	-	TRBJ1-1	TRBD1	CASSQGARGQAFF	TGTGCCAGCAGCCAAGGGGCCAGGGGGCAAGCTTTCTTT
TRBV7-9	-	TRBJ1-1	-	CASLRGIAEAFF	TGTGCCAGTCTCCGGGGGATTGCTGAAGCTTTCTTT
TRBV5-4	-	TRBJ1-1	-	CASVGLLRSDAEAFF	TGTGCCAGCGTTGGCCTGCTACGCTCGGACGCTGAAGCTTTCTTT
TRBV14	many	TRBJ2-5	TRBD2	CASSQVLAGETQYF	TGTGCCAGCAGCCAAGTTCTAGCGGGAGAGACCCAGTACTTC
TRBV11-2	many	TRBJ2-7	TRBD1	CASSSISGTGEQYF	TGTGCCAGCAGCTCGATCTCCGGGACAGGGGAGCAGTACTTC
TRBV28	few	TRBJ1-6	TRBD1	CASSFPRDRGLSPLHF	TGTGCCAGCAGTTTCCCTCGGGACAGGGGTCTTTCACCCCTCCACTTT
TRBV7-9	-	TRBJ2-2	-	CASSTPSGAGGAGGLFF	TGTGCCAGCAGCACACCCTCAGGGGCCGGAGGGGCCGGGGGGCTGTTTTTT
TRBV27	many	TRBJ1-1	TRBD1	CASSLTQGEAFF	TGTGCCAGCAGTTTGACACAGGGGGAAGCTTTCTTT
TRBV20-1	once	TRBJ2-7	-	CSARDWGQNYEQYF	TGCAGTGCTAGAGATTGGGGACAAAACTACGAGCAGTACTTC
TRBV6-5	many	TRBJ1-1	-	CASSHNLNTEAFF	TGTGCCAGCAGTCATAACTTGAACACTGAAGCTTTCTTT
TRBV19	-	TRBJ1-1	-	CASSRDNYEAEAFF	TGTGCCAGTAGTAGGGACAATTACGAAGCGGAGGCTTTCTTT
TRBV7-9	few	TRBJ1-1	-	CASSSTTVARGAFF	TGTGCCAGCAGCTCGACGACAGTGGCCCGGGGAGCTTTCTTT